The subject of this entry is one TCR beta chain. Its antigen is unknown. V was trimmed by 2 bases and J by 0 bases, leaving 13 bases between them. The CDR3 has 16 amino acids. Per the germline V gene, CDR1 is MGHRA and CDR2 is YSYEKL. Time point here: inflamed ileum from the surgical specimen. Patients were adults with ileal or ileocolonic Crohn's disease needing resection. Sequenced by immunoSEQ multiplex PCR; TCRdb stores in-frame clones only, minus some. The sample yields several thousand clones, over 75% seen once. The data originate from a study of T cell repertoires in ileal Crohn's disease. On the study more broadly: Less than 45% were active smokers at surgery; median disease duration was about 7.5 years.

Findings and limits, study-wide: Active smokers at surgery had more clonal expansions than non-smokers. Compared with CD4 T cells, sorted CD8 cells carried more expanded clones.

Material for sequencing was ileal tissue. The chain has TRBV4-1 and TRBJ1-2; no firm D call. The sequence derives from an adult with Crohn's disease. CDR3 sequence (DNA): TGCGCCAGCAGCCAACAAGGTATTGGGTCTAACTATGGCTACACCTTC. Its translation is CASSQQGIGSNYGYTF.